This T cell receptor beta chain is drawn from a study of T cells in women clearing cervical HPV infection. As concerns this clone: Its cognate antigen is unknown. The CDR3 end falls 3 residues outside the read, so it is completed with the germline J gene.

MY09/MY11 PCR detected cervical HPV DNA; dot-blot assigned genotypes. Libraries were prepared by immunoSEQ multiplex PCR; TCRdb keeps only in-frame clonotypes and omits some of them. The sample has about 35,000 clones. Germline V gives CDR1 KGHSH, CDR2 LQKENI. This CDR3 comprises 15 residues. Trimming shortened V by 2 bases and J by 1 base, and 11 bases separated the two germline ends. Study observations and caveats: TRBV6-7 relative abundance averaged approximately 0.11% in cases and more than 0.15% in controls.

Material: blood buffy coat. This TCR came from a woman aged 18 to 75 with a cervical HPV16 infection that either progressed to CIN3+ or cleared (not recorded which). This chain uses TRBV18 with TRBJ1-2; no definite D call. Incomplete CDR3 DNA: TGTGCCAGCTCACCAGTCACAGCAGTTAACTATGGC. This sequence encodes CASSPVTAVNYG. Given in full, the CDR3 is CASSPVTAVNYGYTF.